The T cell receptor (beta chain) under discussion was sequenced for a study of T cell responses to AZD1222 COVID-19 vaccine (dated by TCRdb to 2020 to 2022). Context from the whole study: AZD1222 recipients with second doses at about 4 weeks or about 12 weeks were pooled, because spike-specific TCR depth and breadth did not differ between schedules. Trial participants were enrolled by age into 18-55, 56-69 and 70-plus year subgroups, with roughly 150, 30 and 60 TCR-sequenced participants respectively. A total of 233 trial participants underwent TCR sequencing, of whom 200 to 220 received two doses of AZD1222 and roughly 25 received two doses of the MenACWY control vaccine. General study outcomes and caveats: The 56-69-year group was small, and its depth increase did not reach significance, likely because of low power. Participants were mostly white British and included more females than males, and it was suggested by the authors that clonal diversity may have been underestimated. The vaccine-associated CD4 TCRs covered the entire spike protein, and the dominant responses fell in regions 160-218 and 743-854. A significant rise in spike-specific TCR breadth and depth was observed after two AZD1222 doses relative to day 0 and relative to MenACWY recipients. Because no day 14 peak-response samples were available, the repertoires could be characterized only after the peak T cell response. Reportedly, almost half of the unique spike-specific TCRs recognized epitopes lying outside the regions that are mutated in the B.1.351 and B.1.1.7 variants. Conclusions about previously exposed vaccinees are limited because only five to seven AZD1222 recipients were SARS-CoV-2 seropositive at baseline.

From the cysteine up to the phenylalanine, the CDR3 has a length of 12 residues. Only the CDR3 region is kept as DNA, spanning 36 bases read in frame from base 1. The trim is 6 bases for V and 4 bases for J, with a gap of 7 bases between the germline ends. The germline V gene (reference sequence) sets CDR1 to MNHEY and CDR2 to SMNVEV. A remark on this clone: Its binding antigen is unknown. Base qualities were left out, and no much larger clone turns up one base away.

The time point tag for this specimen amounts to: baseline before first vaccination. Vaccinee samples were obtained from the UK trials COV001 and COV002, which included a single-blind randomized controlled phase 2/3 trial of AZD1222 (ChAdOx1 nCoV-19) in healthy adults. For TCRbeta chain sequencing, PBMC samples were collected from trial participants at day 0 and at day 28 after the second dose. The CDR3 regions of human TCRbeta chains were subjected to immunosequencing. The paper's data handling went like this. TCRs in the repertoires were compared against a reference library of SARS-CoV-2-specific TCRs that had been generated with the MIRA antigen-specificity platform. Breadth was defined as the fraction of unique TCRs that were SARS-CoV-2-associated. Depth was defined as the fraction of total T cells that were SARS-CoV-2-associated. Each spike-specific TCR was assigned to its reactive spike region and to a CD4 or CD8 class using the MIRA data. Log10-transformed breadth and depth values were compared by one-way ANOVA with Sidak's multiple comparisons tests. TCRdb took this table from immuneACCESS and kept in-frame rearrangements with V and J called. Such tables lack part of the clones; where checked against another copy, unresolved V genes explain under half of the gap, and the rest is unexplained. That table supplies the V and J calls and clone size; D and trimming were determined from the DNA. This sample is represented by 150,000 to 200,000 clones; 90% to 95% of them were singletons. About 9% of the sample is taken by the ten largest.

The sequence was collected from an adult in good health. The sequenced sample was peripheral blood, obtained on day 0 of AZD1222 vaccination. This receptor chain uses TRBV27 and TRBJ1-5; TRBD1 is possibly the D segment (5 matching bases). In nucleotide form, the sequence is TGTGCCAGCAGCGACAGAAATCAGCCCCAGCATTTT. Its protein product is CASSDRNQPQHF.